The clone carrying this T cell receptor (beta chain) was picked up one time. Its antigen remains unidentified. These data are taken from a study of long-term antiretroviral therapy in people with HIV. The study's findings and limits: The data indicate that diversity increased after ART but remained below transplant donor controls.

Version v3.0 of the immunoSEQ assay was performed at survey level. Some clones are missing from TCRdb's copy, which holds only in-frame ones; the method was immunoSEQ multiplex PCR. The data show roughly 30,000 clones, approximately 81% seen once. The CDR3 consists of 15 residues. V gave up 1 base and J gave up 5 bases, with 14 bases separating them. Germline assignment: CDR1 LNHDA and CDR2 SQIVND (reference sequence). Sequenced here: unsorted PBMCs, sampled around 5 years after starting antiretroviral therapy. This chain uses TRBV19 with TRBJ2-5; a weak D match, TRBD1 (5 bases). This clonotype originated in a man in his forties with HIV. The CDR3 reads CASSIAQGPGETQYF. The DNA for the CDR3 is TGTGCCAGTAGTATAGCCCAGGGCCCCGGGGAGACCCAGTACTTC.